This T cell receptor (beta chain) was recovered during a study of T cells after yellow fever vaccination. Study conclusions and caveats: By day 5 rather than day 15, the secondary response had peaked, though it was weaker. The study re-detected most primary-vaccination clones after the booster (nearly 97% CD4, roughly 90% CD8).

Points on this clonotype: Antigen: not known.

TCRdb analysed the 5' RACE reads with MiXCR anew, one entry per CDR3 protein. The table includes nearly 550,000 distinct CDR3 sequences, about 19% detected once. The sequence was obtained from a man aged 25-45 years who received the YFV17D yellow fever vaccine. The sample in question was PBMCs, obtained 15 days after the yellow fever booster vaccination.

In DNA form, the CDR3 reads TGTGCCAGCAGCTTGGCCCTTTTGAGTTACGAGCAGTACTTC. Protein: CASSLALLSYEQYF. The chain links TRBV5-6 to TRBJ2-7; D unresolved. This CDR3 is built from 14 residues. V was cut by 0 bases and J by 4 bases, with 11 bases left in between. Looked up from germline, CDR1 is SGHDT and CDR2 is YYEEEE.